Below, 30 T cell receptor beta chains from the same sample are listed, as sequenced in a study of cytomegalovirus exposure and HLA in healthy donors. This PCR relied on a set of 60 Vbeta primers and 13 Jbeta primers. TCRdb's copy holds only in-frame clones and misses some; the assay was immunoSEQ multiplex PCR. This repertoire comprises over 100,000 clones; its ten largest clones make up around 7%. Source material: PBMCs. The origin of the receptors is a man aged 40-49 years in good health and CMV-seropositive.

CDR3 loop: CASSLVGDRTSEQYF. The CDR3 nucleotides read TGTGCCAGCAGCTTGGTTGGGGATCGGACTAGCGAGCAGTACTTC. The V and J genes are TRBV5-4 and TRBJ2-7; 7 nucleotides agree with TRBD2. This CDR3 is 15 amino acids long. Germline lookup yields CDR1 SGHNT and CDR2 YYREEE (reference sequence). Germline trimming cut 0 bases from V and 6 bases from J; bases unmatched to any gene: 9.

This chain connects TRBV28 to TRBJ1-2, with D perhaps TRBD1 (5 bases). CDR3 length: 16 amino acids. The germline V gene has CDR1 MDHEN and CDR2 SYDVKM. Trimming pared 2 bases from V and 4 bases from J, leaving 17 bases between. The CDR3 is CASSLDPIRDFYGYTF. CDR3 nucleotides: TGTGCCAGCAGTTTAGACCCTATCCGGGACTTCTATGGCTACACCTTC.

This chain links TRBV27 with TRBJ1-5; D is undetermined. The germline V gene has CDR1 MNHEY and CDR2 SMNVEV (reference sequence). The V and J ends lost 6 bases and 3 bases respectively, with 9 bases between them. The CDR3 spans 13 residues. CDR3: CASRVRDNQPQHF. The CDR3 bases are TGTGCCAGCAGGGTCCGCGACAATCAGCCCCAGCATTTT.

The genes are TRBV28 and TRBJ2-3; 14 bases align to TRBD2. Germline-derived CDR1 and CDR2 are MDHEN and SYDVKM. CDR3 length: 20 amino acids. V gave up 1 base and J gave up 2 bases; unmatched junction bases: 11. This CDR3 is CASSLLVSGTSGGPTDTQYF. DNA of the CDR3: TGTGCCAGCAGTTTATTGGTCTCGGGGACTAGCGGGGGACCCACAGATACGCAGTATTTT.

The rearrangement links TRBV7-2 to TRBJ2-7, with 10 bases identical to TRBD1. The CDR3 covers 15 residues. The V and J ends lost 5 bases and 5 bases, in that order; junction bases with no gene match: 9. The germline V gene encodes CDR1 SGHTA and CDR2 FQGNSA. CDR3 in DNA: TGTGCCAGCAGCCCCCCCGGGACAGGGGACCACGAGCAGTACTTC. Translation gives CASSPPGTGDHEQYF.

This chain connects TRBV28 to TRBJ2-1, with 12 bases identical to TRBD1. Germline CDR1 and CDR2: MDHEN and SYDVKM. CDR3 length: 17 amino acids. Unmatched junction bases numbered 14, after V lost 5 bases and J lost 9 bases. The CDR3 here is CASSLLPGQGAGSEQFF. In nucleotides, the CDR3 is TGTGCCAGCAGTCTTCTTCCGGGACAGGGGGCTGGATCTGAGCAGTTCTTC. Full variable domain (missing parts from reference TRBV28 and TRBJ2-1): DVKVTQSSRYLVKRTGEKVFLECVQDMDHENMFWYRQDPGLGLRLIYFSYDVKMKEKGDIPEGYSVSREKKERFSLILESASTNQTSMYLCASSLLPGQGAGSEQFFGPGTRLTVL.

The gene calls are TRBV4-2 and TRBJ1-1; D not certain. The germline V gene encodes CDR1 LGHNA and CDR2 YNFKEQ. This CDR3 contains 15 residues. Trimming pared 4 bases from V and 5 bases from J, leaving 17 bases between. The CDR3 nucleotides read TGTGCCAGCAGCCCAGGTTTGAGTTTGAGTACTGAAGCTTTCTTT. Its protein is CASSPGLSLSTEAFF.

V usage is TRBV9 and J usage is TRBJ1-6; 7 nucleotides align to TRBD1. This CDR3 has 14 amino acids. Losses at the gene ends were 0 bases for V and 10 bases for J; bases not matched to a gene: 4. Germline V gene lookup returns CDR1 SGDLS and CDR2 YYNGEE. The CDR3 spells CASSVEGAGSPLHF. In DNA form, the CDR3 reads TGTGCCAGCAGCGTAGAGGGGGCAGGCTCACCCCTCCACTTT.

The J gene is TRBJ1-1, the V gene TRBV5-1; the D gene is possibly TRBD1 (5 bases). This CDR3 has 12 residues. V lost 3 bases, J lost 4 bases, and 7 bases lay in between. The germline V gene has CDR1 SGHRS and CDR2 YFSETQ. The CDR3 bases are TGCGCCAGCAGCTGGGGGGGCACTGAAGCTTTCTTT. This sequence encodes CASSWGGTEAFF.

The V and J genes are TRBV7-2 and TRBJ2-1; 8 bases line up with TRBD2. Looked up from germline, CDR1 is SGHTA and CDR2 is FQGNSA. There are 15 residues in the CDR3. With V trimmed by 3 bases and J by 1 base, 2 bases remained unmatched. The CDR3 spells CASSFGGGSYNEQFF. In DNA, the CDR3 is TGTGCCAGCAGCTTCGGGGGGGGATCCTACAATGAGCAGTTCTTC.

Regarding this clone: The junction departs from the called germline gene at one end, perhaps through a read error. This chain uses TRBV18 with TRBJ1-5; 7 bases match TRBD1. The CDR3 consists of 13 residues. Germline V CDR1 and CDR2: KGHSH, LQKENI. DNA of the CDR3: TGTGCCAGCTCTCCACAGGGACAGCAGCCCCAGCATTTT. It specifies CASSPQGQQPQHF.

This sequence joins TRBV6-5 and TRBJ1-1; TRBD1 matches 9 bases. The CDR3 loop spans 14 amino acids. Germline V gene lookup returns CDR1 MNHEY and CDR2 SVGAGI. V was pared by 2 bases and J by 10 bases, with 8 bases of the junction left unmatched. The CDR3 DNA reads as TGTGCCAGCAGTTACCTTGGACAGGGGTGGAGAGCTTTCTTT. Encoded protein: CASSYLGQGWRAFF.

This chain joins TRBV5-1 and TRBJ2-3; maybe TRBD2 (6 bases). Trimming shortened V by 5 bases and J by 4 bases, and 17 bases separated the two germline ends. Germline V CDR1 and CDR2: SGHRS, YFSETQ. The CDR3 is made up of 15 amino acids. CDR3 in DNA: TGCGCCAGCAGGGGGGGTACGGGAGCGGCAGATACGCAGTATTTT. Amino acids: CASRGGTGAADTQYF.

This rearrangement joins TRBV19 to TRBJ2-7; maybe TRBD2 (6 bases). Trimming removed 10 bases from V and 2 bases from J, with 21 bases in between. The CDR3 length is 15 residues. Germline lookup yields CDR1 LNHDA and CDR2 SQIVND (reference sequence). The CDR3 sequence: CATSLGAGSTYEQYF. The CDR3 DNA sequence: TGTGCCACCTCCCTTGGGGCGGGATCCACCTACGAGCAGTACTTC.

The rearrangement joins TRBV6-5 to TRBJ2-5; 7 nucleotides agree with TRBD2. With 6 bases clipped from V and 5 bases from J, the junction kept 9 bases outside the gene matches. The CDR3 runs to 14 residues. Germline V gene data show CDR1 as MNHEY and CDR2 as SVGAGI. The CDR3 nucleotides are TGTGCCAGCAGACGAACTAGCGTATCGGAGACCCAGTACTTC. Protein product: CASRRTSVSETQYF.

The chain recombines TRBV6-5 with TRBJ1-1, with D perhaps TRBD1 (5 bases). CDR3 length equals 15 residues. The germline CDR1 and CDR2 sequences are MNHEY and SVGAGI. The V end lost 4 bases, the J end lost 5 bases, and 17 bases lay between the germline ends. The chain's CDR3 is CASSSRQLYETEAFF. As DNA, the CDR3 is TGTGCCAGCAGTTCACGACAGCTTTATGAGACTGAAGCTTTCTTT.

The chain couples TRBV6-6 to TRBJ1-2, with D perhaps TRBD1 (6 bases). With 8 bases removed from V and 7 bases from J, the gap between germline ends came to 14 bases. Per germline, CDR1 MNHNY and CDR2 SVGAGI (reference sequence). The length of the CDR3 is 12 residues. The CDR3 sequence: CASLLGRGGYTF. The CDR3 coding sequence is TGTGCCAGCCTTTTGGGCAGGGGTGGCTACACCTTC.

The chain uses TRBV7-3 and TRBJ2-3; D is perhaps TRBD2 (6 bases). In germline, CDR1 is SGHTA, CDR2 FQGTGA. V lost 3 bases and J 5 bases, leaving 18 bases between the germline ends. The CDR3 extends over 16 amino acids. This CDR3 is CASSLQPGLAGDTQYF. In DNA, the CDR3 is TGTGCCAGCAGCTTGCAGCCGGGACTGGCAGGAGATACGCAGTATTTT.

The V gene is TRBV7-2, the J gene TRBJ2-7; D perhaps matches TRBD1 (6 bases). There are 15 residues in the CDR3. Germline V gene lookup returns CDR1 SGHTA and CDR2 FQGNSA. Deletions cut 1 base from V and 0 bases from J, with 10 bases between. In nucleotides, the CDR3 is TGTGCCAGCAGCTTAGGACAGGCACCCTCCTACGAGCAGTACTTC. As protein: CASSLGQAPSYEQYF.

This chain connects TRBV5-1 to TRBJ2-1; TRBD1 agrees at 7 bases. CDR1 and CDR2 from the germline V gene are SGHRS and YFSETQ. CDR3 length equals 16 residues. Trimming removed 3 bases from V and 0 bases from J; junction bases left unmatched: 6. The CDR3 loop is CASSSGQTSSYNEQFF. The CDR3 bases are TGCGCCAGCAGCTCGGGACAGACGAGCTCCTACAATGAGCAGTTCTTC.

The genes are TRBV27 and TRBJ2-5; 8 bases align to TRBD2. The V gene end was trimmed by 3 bases and the J gene end by 0 bases; junction bases not matched to a gene: 9. The CDR3 loop spans 17 amino acids. CDR1 is MNHEY and CDR2 is SMNVEV in the germline V gene (reference sequence). The CDR3 DNA sequence: TGTGCCAGCAGTTTTCCCGGGAGGGAAGCGTACCAAGAGACCCAGTACTTC. Protein product: CASSFPGREAYQETQYF.

The chain carries TRBV9 and TRBJ2-2; weak D call: TRBD1 (5 bases). Germline CDR1 SGDLS, CDR2 YYNGEE. Trimming removed 3 bases from V and 2 bases from J, with 20 bases in between. The CDR3 runs to 18 residues. The CDR3 region has the DNA TGTGCCAGCAGCGAGTCGATCAGGGCGAAGAGCAACACCGGGGAGCTGTTTTTT. Protein sequence: CASSESIRAKSNTGELFF.

This chain joins TRBV7-2 and TRBJ1-2, with D possibly TRBD1 on 5 matching bases. Germline assignment: CDR1 SGHTA and CDR2 FQGNSA. This CDR3 has 14 amino acids. V lost 5 bases, J lost 4 bases, and 14 bases lay in between. DNA for the CDR3: TGTGCCAGCAGCCTAGGCGGGGGACGCTATGGCTACACCTTC. Amino acids: CASSLGGGRYGYTF.

The V and J genes are TRBV7-6 and TRBJ2-1; 11 bases match TRBD2. The CDR3 length is 17 residues. Trimming removed 5 bases from V and 0 bases from J; junction bases left unmatched: 6. Germline CDR1 SGHVS, CDR2 FNYEAQ. In DNA form, the CDR3 reads TGTGCCAGCAGCGTGACTAGCGGGGTGAGCTCCTACAATGAGCAGTTCTTC. This translates into CASSVTSGVSSYNEQFF.

V and J are TRBV5-5 and TRBJ2-7, with 7 bases matching TRBD2. In germline, CDR1 is SGHKS, CDR2 YYEKEE (reference sequence). The length of the CDR3 is 15 residues. V dropped 4 bases and J dropped 0; count of bases not matched to a gene: 7. The CDR3 nucleotides are TGTGCCAGCAGCCCCCTAGCGGACACCTCCTACGAGCAGTACTTC. The encoded protein is CASSPLADTSYEQYF.

The CDR3 sequence is CASSLGRLALKPGELFF. As DNA, the CDR3 is TGCGCCAGCAGCTTGGGACGGCTAGCCTTAAAGCCCGGGGAGCTGTTTTTT. The chain joins TRBV5-1 to TRBJ2-2, with D possibly TRBD2 on 5 matching bases. Germline-derived CDR1 and CDR2 are SGHRS and YFSETQ. Trimming took off 0 bases at V and 6 bases at J, with 18 bases between the two ends. The length of the CDR3 is 17 residues.

V usage is TRBV27 and J usage is TRBJ1-3, with a tentative D call TRBD1 (6 bases). The V and J ends lost 3 bases and 0 bases respectively, with 15 bases between them. Germline CDR1 and CDR2: MNHEY and SMNVEV (reference sequence). This CDR3 has 17 residues. CDR3 sequence reads: CASSFPAGTPSGNTIYF. In nucleotides, the CDR3 is TGTGCCAGCAGTTTCCCCGCCGGGACACCCTCTGGAAACACCATATATTTT.

The rearrangement joins TRBV7-9 to TRBJ2-5; 9 nucleotides agree with TRBD2. The CDR3 length is 13 residues. V was clipped by 5 bases and J by 10 bases; unmatched bases: 8. Germline assignment: CDR1 SEHNR and CDR2 FQNEAQ (reference sequence). Here the CDR3 DNA reads TGTGCCAGCAGCAAGACTAGCGGAGGGGGCCAGTACTTC. Encoded protein: CASSKTSGGGQYF.

The rearrangement joins TRBV6-4 to TRBJ2-1; TRBD2 aligns across 13 bases. The germline V gene encodes CDR1 MRHNA and CDR2 SNTAGT. The junction had 16 bases not matched to a gene; V was cut back by 10 bases and J by 4 bases. The CDR3 contains 18 residues. CDR3 protein: CAKSPGTSGVASYNEQFF. For the CDR3, the DNA is TGTGCCAAAAGCCCCGGGACTAGCGGGGTCGCCTCTTACAATGAGCAGTTCTTC.

V usage is TRBV5-1 and J usage is TRBJ2-7, with 10 bases aligning to TRBD1. The CDR3 spans 15 residues. After removal of 3 bases from V and 7 bases from J, the junction contained 10 bases not matched to a gene. Germline V gives CDR1 SGHRS, CDR2 YFSETQ. Written as DNA, the CDR3 is TGCGCCAGCAGCTGGGGGACAGGGGAGGGAAGGGAGCAGTACTTC. Translating gives CASSWGTGEGREQYF.